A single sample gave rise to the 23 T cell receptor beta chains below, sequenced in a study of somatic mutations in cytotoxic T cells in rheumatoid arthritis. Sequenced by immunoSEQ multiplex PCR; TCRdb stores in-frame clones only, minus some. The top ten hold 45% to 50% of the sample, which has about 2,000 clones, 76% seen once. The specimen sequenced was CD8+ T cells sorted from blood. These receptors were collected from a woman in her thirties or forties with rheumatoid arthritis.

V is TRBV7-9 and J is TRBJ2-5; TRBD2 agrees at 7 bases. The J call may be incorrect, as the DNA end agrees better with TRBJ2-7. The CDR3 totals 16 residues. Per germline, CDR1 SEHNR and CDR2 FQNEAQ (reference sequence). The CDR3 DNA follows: TGTGCCAGCAGCTCGCCCATAGCGGGTGAGTCCTACGAGCAGTACTTC. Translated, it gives CASSSPIAGESYEQYF.

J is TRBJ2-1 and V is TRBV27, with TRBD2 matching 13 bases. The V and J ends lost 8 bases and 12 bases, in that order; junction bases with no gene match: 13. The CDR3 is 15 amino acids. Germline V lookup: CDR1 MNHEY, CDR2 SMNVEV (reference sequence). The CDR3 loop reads CASVPPGLAGQGQFF. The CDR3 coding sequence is TGTGCCAGCGTACCACCGGGACTAGCGGGACAGGGGCAGTTCTTC.

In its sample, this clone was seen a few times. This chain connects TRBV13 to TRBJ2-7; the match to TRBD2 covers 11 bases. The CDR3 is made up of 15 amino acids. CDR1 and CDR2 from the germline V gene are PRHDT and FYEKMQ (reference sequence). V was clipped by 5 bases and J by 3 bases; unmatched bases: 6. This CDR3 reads CASSPTSGSIYEQYF. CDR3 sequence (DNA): TGTGCCAGCAGCCCCACTAGCGGGAGTATCTACGAGCAGTACTTC.

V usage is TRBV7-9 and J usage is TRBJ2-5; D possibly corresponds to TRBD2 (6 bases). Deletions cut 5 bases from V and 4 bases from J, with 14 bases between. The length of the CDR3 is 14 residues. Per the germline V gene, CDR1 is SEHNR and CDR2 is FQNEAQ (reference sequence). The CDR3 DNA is TGTGCCAGCAGCCAATGGGAGGCCAGAGAGACCCAGTACTTC. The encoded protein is CASSQWEARETQYF.

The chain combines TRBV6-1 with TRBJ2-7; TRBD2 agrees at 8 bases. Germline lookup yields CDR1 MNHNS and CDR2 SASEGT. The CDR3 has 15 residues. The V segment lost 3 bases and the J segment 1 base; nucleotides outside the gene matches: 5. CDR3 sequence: CASSEPLAASYEQYF. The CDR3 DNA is TGTGCCAGCAGTGAGCCACTAGCGGCTTCCTACGAGCAGTACTTC.

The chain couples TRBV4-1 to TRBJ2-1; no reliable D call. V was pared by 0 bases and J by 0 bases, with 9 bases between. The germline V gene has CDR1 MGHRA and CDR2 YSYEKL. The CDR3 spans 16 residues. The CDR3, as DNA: TGCGCCAGCAGCCAAGACGGTAGTAGCTCCTACAATGAGCAGTTCTTC. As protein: CASSQDGSSSYNEQFF.

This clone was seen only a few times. The CDR3 loop is CASSSRDRGAHSYEQYF. CDR3 in DNA: TGTGCCAGCAGCTCACGGGACAGGGGAGCCCATTCCTACGAGCAGTACTTC. J is TRBJ2-7 and V is TRBV11-1, with TRBD1 identical over 10 bases. J was trimmed by 1 base and V by 4 bases; bases with no gene match: 10. The CDR3 runs 17 residues. Looked up from germline, CDR1 is SGHAT and CDR2 is FQDESV (reference sequence).

CDR3 DNA: TGTGCCAGCAGTTCGGGGACTAGCGGGAACATTCAGTACTTC. Its protein product is CASSSGTSGNIQYF. V is TRBV27 and J is TRBJ2-4; 12 positions agree with TRBD2. The trim removed 4 bases at V and 7 bases at J, leaving 2 bases unmatched. The V gene's germline CDR1 is MNHEY and CDR2 SMNVEV (reference sequence). This CDR3 comprises 14 residues.

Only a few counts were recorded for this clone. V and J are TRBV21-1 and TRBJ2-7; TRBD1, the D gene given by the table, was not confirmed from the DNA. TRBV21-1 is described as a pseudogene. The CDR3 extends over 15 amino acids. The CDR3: CASSLFQTGTREQYF. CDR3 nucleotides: TGTGCCAGCAGCCTTTTCCAGACAGGGACTCGCGAGCAGTACTTC.

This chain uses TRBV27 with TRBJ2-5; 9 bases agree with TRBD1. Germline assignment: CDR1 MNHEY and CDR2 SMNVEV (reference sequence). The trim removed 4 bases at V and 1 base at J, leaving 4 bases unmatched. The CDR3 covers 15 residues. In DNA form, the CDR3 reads TGTGCCAGCAGTTCGAGGGACAGGGCCCAAGAGACCCAGTACTTC. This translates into CASSSRDRAQETQYF.

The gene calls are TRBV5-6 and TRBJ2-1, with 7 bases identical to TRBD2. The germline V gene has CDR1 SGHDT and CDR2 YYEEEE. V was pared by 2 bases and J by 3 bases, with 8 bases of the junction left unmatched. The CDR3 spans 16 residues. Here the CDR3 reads CASSLSFLADYNEQFF. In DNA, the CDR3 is TGTGCCAGCAGCTTATCGTTTCTAGCGGACTACAATGAGCAGTTCTTC.

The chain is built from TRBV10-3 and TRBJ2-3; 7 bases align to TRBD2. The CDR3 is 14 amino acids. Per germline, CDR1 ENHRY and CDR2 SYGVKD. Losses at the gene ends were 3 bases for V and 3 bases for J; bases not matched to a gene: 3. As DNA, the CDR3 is TGTGCCATCAGTGAAGCGGGGAGGACAGATACGCAGTATTTT. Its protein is CAISEAGRTDTQYF.

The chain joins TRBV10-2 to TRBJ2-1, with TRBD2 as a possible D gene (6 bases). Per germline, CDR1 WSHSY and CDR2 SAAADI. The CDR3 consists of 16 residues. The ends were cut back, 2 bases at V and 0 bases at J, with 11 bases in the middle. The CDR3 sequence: CASSEALATSYNEQFF. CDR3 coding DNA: TGCGCCAGCAGTGAGGCCCTAGCGACCTCCTACAATGAGCAGTTCTTC.

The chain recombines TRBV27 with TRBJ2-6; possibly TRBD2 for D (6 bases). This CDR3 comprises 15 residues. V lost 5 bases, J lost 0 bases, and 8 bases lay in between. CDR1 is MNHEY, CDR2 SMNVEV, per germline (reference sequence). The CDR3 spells CASSPGGSGANVLTF. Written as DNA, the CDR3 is TGTGCCAGCAGTCCCGGGGGCTCTGGGGCCAACGTCCTGACTTTC.

This CDR3 reads CASSLGQGAYEQYF. The CDR3 nucleotides are TGTGCCAGCAGTTTGGGACAGGGGGCCTACGAGCAGTACTTC. The chain links TRBV27 to TRBJ2-7; 11 nucleotides line up with TRBD1. The CDR3 is made up of 14 amino acids. V lost 3 bases, J lost 2 bases, and 0 bases stayed unmatched. Per germline, CDR1 MNHEY and CDR2 SMNVEV (reference sequence).

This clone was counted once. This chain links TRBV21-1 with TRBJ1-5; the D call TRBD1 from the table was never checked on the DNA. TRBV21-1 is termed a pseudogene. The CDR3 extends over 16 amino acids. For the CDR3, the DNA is TGTGCCAGCAGAGAAGGGGGACAAGAATCCAATCAGCCCCAGCATTTT. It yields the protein CASREGGQESNQPQHF.

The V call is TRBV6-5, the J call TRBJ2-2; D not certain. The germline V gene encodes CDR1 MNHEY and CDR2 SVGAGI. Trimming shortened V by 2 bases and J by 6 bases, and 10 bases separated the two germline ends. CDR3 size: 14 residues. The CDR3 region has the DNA TGTGCCAGCAGTTACGGTCCCACACCCGGGGAGCTGTTTTTT. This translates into CASSYGPTPGELFF.

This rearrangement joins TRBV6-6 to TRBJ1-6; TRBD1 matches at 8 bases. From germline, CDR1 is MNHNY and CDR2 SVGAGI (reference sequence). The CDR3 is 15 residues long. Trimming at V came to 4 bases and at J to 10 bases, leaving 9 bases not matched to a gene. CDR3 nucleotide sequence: TGTGCCAGCAGTTCCACCGGGACAGGCGGATCACCCCTCCACTTT. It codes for CASSSTGTGGSPLHF.

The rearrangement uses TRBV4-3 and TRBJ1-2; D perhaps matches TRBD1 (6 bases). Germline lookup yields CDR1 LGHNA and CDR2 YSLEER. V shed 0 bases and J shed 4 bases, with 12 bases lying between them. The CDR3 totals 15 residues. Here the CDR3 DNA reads TGCGCCAGCAGCCAAGACGAACAGGGAGTCTATGGCTACACCTTC. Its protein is CASSQDEQGVYGYTF.

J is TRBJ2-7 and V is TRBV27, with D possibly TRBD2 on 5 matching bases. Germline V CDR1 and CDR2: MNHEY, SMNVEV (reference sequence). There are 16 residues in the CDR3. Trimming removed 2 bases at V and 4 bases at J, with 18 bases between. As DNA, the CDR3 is TGTGCCAGCAGTTTAAGAGCTTCGGGGAAGAAGTACGAGCAGTACTTC. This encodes CASSLRASGKKYEQYF.

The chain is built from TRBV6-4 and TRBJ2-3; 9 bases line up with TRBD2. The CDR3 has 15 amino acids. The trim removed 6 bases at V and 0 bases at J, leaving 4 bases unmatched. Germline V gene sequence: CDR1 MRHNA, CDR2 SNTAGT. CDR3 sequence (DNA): TGTGCCAGCAGCGTTCTAGCGGGGAGCACAGATACGCAGTATTTT. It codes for CASSVLAGSTDTQYF.

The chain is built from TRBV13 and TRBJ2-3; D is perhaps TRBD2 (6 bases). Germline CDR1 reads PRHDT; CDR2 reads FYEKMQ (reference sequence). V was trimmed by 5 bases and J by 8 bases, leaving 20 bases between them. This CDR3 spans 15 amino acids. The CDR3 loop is CASSDELNRAGTQYF. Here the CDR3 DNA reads TGTGCCAGCAGCGACGAGCTGAACCGAGCGGGTACGCAGTATTTT.

CDR3 in amino acids: CASSPPSGSYEQYF. As DNA, the CDR3 is TGTGCCAGCAGTCCACCTAGCGGGAGCTACGAGCAGTACTTC. V is TRBV13 and J is TRBJ2-7; 10 nucleotides line up with TRBD2. The V gene's germline CDR1 is PRHDT and CDR2 FYEKMQ (reference sequence). The V segment lost 6 bases and the J segment 3 bases; nucleotides outside the gene matches: 5. The length of the CDR3 is 14 residues.